Below are 15 T cell receptor beta chains sequenced from a single sample in a study of T cells in women clearing cervical HPV infection. Clones were read by immunoSEQ multiplex PCR, and TCRdb kept only the in-frame ones, dropping some. The sample table includes around 28,000 clones. The sample consisted of blood buffy coat. These receptors originate from a woman between 18 and 70 years old with a cervical HPV16 infection that either progressed to CIN3+ or cleared (not recorded which).

Comment on this clone: The read finishes 3 residues shy of the CDR3 end, and the germline J gene is used to complete it. The chain couples TRBV6-2 or TRBV6-3 to TRBJ2-5; D perhaps matches TRBD2 (7 bases). The CDR3 runs 14 residues. With 7 bases removed from V and 2 bases from J, the gap between germline ends came to 14 bases. CDR1 is MNHEY and CDR2 is SVGEGT in the germline V gene. CDR3 sequence reads: CASTYGGRQETQYF. CDR3 DNA, as far as it was read: TGTGCCAGCACCTACGGGGGGCGTCAAGAGACC.

Regarding this clone: From the germline J gene comes the end of the CDR3, since the read stops 3 residues before it. J is TRBJ1-4 and V is TRBV2; D is possibly TRBD1 (5 bases). The CDR3 has 17 amino acids. Germline CDR1 is SNHLY and CDR2 is FYNNEI. CDR3 DNA, as far as it was read: TGTGCCAGCAGTGAGTTCAGCTGGTACTCTGGGGCCAACGTA. Protein: CASSEFSWYSGANV. The entire CDR3 protein is CASSEFSWYSGANVLFF.

Remarks on this clone: The read terminates 3 residues before the CDR3 end, so the remaining end is supplied by the germline J gene. The chain has TRBV27 and TRBJ2-7, with 7 nucleotides matching TRBD2. The CDR3 length is 15 residues. Germline V CDR1 and CDR2: MNHEY, SMNVEV (reference sequence). The V gene end was trimmed by 0 bases and the J gene end by 0 bases; junction bases not matched to a gene: 2. CDR3 DNA, as far as it was read: TGTGCCAGCAGTTTATCTCCTAGCGGCTCCTACGAG. Protein: CASSLSPSGSYE. The full CDR3 is CASSLSPSGSYEQYF.

Concerning this clone: The DNA ends 3 residues before the CDR3 does, and the rest of the CDR3 is filled in from the germline J gene. The rearrangement uses TRBV7-9 and TRBJ1-1; possible D gene TRBD1, 6 bases. The CDR3 length is 12 residues. Per the germline V gene, CDR1 is SEHNR and CDR2 is FQNEAQ (reference sequence). Here the CDR3 reads CASSLEGGGAFF. Partial CDR3 DNA: TGTGCCAGCAGCTTAGAGGGAGGGGGA.

As to this clone: Germline is not matched at one junction end, which may reflect a read error. The read halts 3 residues ahead of the CDR3 end, with the missing end drawn from the germline J gene. Other nucleotide sequences in the sample specify the same CDR3. The chain links TRBV10-2 to TRBJ1-3; a weak D match, TRBD1 (5 bases). The germline gives CDR1 WSHSY, CDR2 SAAADI. This CDR3 comprises 14 residues. CDR3 residues: CANKRGSPGNTIYF. The DNA read from the CDR3 is TGCGCCAACAAGAGGGGTTCTCCTGGAAACACG.

A note on this clone: Read coverage stops 3 residues before the CDR3 terminus; the germline J gene supplies the remainder. The chain combines TRBV18 with TRBJ1-2; D gene unclear. Per germline, CDR1 KGHSH and CDR2 LQKENI. The CDR3 length is 14 residues. CDR3 bases read: TGTGCCAGCTCACCACCCTCAGCCCCGGGGGGC. It specifies CASSPPSAPGG. In full, the CDR3 reads CASSPPSAPGGYTF.

About this clone itself: From the germline J gene comes the end of the CDR3, since the read stops 3 residues before it. The chain has TRBV5-1 and TRBJ1-4, with D tentatively TRBD1 (6 bases). V was cut by 5 bases and J by 0 bases, with 14 bases left in between. The CDR3 is 16 amino acids. CDR1 and CDR2 from the germline V gene are SGHRS and YFSETQ. CDR3 bases read: TGCGCCAGCAGGAGAAGCGGGGGGCCAACTAATGAAAAA. Residues: CASRRSGGPTNEK. The CDR3 as a whole reads CASRRSGGPTNEKLFF.

Comments on this clone: The read ends 3 residues before the CDR3 terminus; that terminus is restored from the germline J gene. The chain combines TRBV19 with TRBJ1-4; TRBD1 aligns across 7 bases. Germline CDR1 LNHDA, CDR2 SQIVND (reference sequence). The CDR3 totals 16 residues. The CDR3 DNA, read in part, is TGTGCCAGTAGTATATTCGGGACAGTTGGAAATTCACCA. As protein: CASSIFGTVGNSP. The whole CDR3 protein reads CASSIFGTVGNSPLFF.

To note about this clone: The CDR3 is cut off 3 residues early in the read; its end comes from the germline J gene. The rearrangement uses TRBV5-6 and TRBJ2-4, with D tentatively TRBD1 (5 bases). V lost 4 bases and J 5 bases, leaving 7 bases between the germline ends. The CDR3 contains 12 residues. Germline V gene lookup returns CDR1 SGHDT and CDR2 YYEEEE. Here the CDR3 reads CASSGHENIQYF. The part of the CDR3 DNA that was read is TGTGCCAGCAGCGGACACGAAAACATT.

In the case of this clone: An end of the junction differs from the germline gene, which may be a read error. The CDR3 end falls 3 residues outside the read, so it is completed with the germline J gene. The chain has TRBV7-7 and TRBJ2-3; D is perhaps TRBD1 (5 bases). The CDR3 has 15 amino acids. Germline assignment: CDR1 SSHAT and CDR2 FNYEAQ (reference sequence). The DNA read from the CDR3 is TGTGCTAGCAGCTTAAGGGGTAGGCCCCAAGAGACG. This gives the protein CASSLRGRPQET. In full, the CDR3 reads CASSLRGRPQETQYF.

On this clone: With the read ending 3 residues before the CDR3 end, the germline J gene is used to fill in that end. The chain carries TRBV20-1 and TRBJ1-5, with 8 positions matching TRBD1. CDR3 length equals 15 residues. CDR1 and CDR2 from the germline V gene are DFQATT and SNEGSKA (reference sequence). After removal of 2 bases from V and 0 bases from J, the junction contained 3 bases not matched to a gene. The CDR3 sequence: CSARRTGNSNQPQHF. The part of the CDR3 DNA that was read is TGCAGTGCTAGACGGACAGGGAATAGCAATCAGCCC.

On this clone itself: The CDR3 end falls 3 residues outside the read, so it is completed with the germline J gene. The chain is built from TRBV7-9 and TRBJ1-4, with D possibly TRBD1 on 6 matching bases. In germline, CDR1 is SEHNR, CDR2 FQNEAQ (reference sequence). Trimming took 5 bases from V and 7 from J, leaving 14 bases between them. This CDR3 contains 14 residues. The CDR3 protein is CASSLQGVGEKLFF. The sequenced part of the CDR3 DNA is TGTGCCAGCAGCCTACAGGGAGTCGGTGAAAAA.

Points on this clone: The observed sequence ends 3 residues before the CDR3 terminus, with the missing tail filled in from the germline J gene. The chain recombines TRBV15 with TRBJ1-2, with a possible D match to TRBD1 (6 bases). Germline V CDR1 and CDR2: LNHNV, YYDKDF (reference sequence). The germline V and J ends were trimmed by 3 bases and 2 bases, with 25 bases remaining between them. The CDR3 length is 19 residues. The CDR3 region is CATSSRKPNDRHLNYGYTF. CDR3 bases read: TGTGCCACCAGCAGCCGAAAACCGAACGACAGGCACCTCAACTATGGC.

A note on this clone: The read falls 3 residues short of the CDR3 end, and the missing part is taken from the germline J gene. This sample includes further DNA sequences coding for the same CDR3. This chain connects TRBV6-1 to TRBJ1-3; tentative D call: TRBD1 (6 bases). Germline assignment: CDR1 MNHNS and CDR2 SASEGT. The CDR3 is 14 amino acids. The V gene lost 0 bases and the J gene lost 4 bases, with 7 bases spanning the gap. The CDR3 bases that were read are TGTGCCAGCAGTGAAGCAACAGGGGGAAACACC. Encoded protein: CASSEATGGNT. The whole CDR3 protein reads CASSEATGGNTIYF.

As concerns this clone: With the read ending 3 residues before the CDR3 end, the germline J gene is used to fill in that end. This chain joins TRBV20-1 and TRBJ1-2, with 7 bases aligning to TRBD1. The CDR3 totals 14 residues. Germline assignment: CDR1 DFQATT and CDR2 SNEGSKA (reference sequence). With V trimmed by 5 bases and J by 6 bases, 12 bases remained unmatched. The CDR3 protein is CSAASQGGFDGYTF. The CDR3 bases that were read are TGCAGTGCTGCCTCGCAGGGGGGATTCGATGGC.